The TCR beta chain under discussion was sequenced for a study of control samples from healthy donors and cancer patients. Using immunoSEQ multiplex PCR, the repertoire was profiled, and TCRdb retains in-frame clones only, with some absent. The data show about 96,000 clones, with 85% to 95% seen just once and over 8% held by the top ten. Germline CDR1 SGDLS, CDR2 YYNGEE. Trimming removed 2 bases at V and 2 bases at J, with 15 bases between. The CDR3 has 16 residues. This chain connects TRBV9 to TRBJ2-3; D may be TRBD1 or TRBD2 (7 bases each). Sequencing was done on a sample of blood. This receptor was identified in a man aged 18-30 years in good health. Here the CDR3 reads CASSVEGAGVTDTQYF. CDR3 bases: TGTGCCAGCAGCGTTGAGGGGGCGGGAGTCACAGATACGCAGTATTTT. The full variable domain, in which reference TRBV9 and TRBJ2-3 provide the parts outside the CDR3, is DSGVTQTPKHLITATGQRVTLRCSPRSGDLSVYWYQQSLDQGLQFLIQYYNGEERAKGNILERFSAQQFPDLHSELNLSSLELGDSALYFCASSVEGAGVTDTQYFGPGTRLTVL.